The 10 T cell receptor beta chains reported below all come from one sample, sequenced in a study of T cells in localized non-small cell lung cancer. Clones were sequenced by immunoSEQ multiplex PCR, and TCRdb holds only the in-frame ones, with some missing. The sample holds around 30,000 clones, roughly 75% seen once. This material consisted of peripheral blood, taken before any cancer treatment. The receptors were sampled from a male donor older than 55 with stage III squamous cell lung carcinoma.

The V call is TRBV6-6, the J call TRBJ2-7; D is ambiguous. V dropped 0 bases and J dropped 2 bases, with 11 bases sitting between them. There are 15 residues in the CDR3. Germline V gene data show CDR1 as MNHNY and CDR2 as SVGAGI (reference sequence). The CDR3 is CASSYSSGGAYEQYF. CDR3 coding DNA: TGTGCCAGCAGTTACTCGTCTGGTGGCGCCTACGAGCAGTACTTC.

The rearrangement links TRBV6-6 to TRBJ2-3, with 7 bases matching TRBD2. V shed 4 bases, J shed 1 base, and the junction held 5 bases outside the gene matches. The germline V gene encodes CDR1 MNHNY and CDR2 SVGAGI (reference sequence). The CDR3 runs to 15 residues. As DNA, the CDR3 is TGTGCCAGCAGTTGGACTAGGAGGGGCACAGATACGCAGTATTTT. Translating it yields CASSWTRRGTDTQYF.

The V and J genes are TRBV27 and TRBJ2-3; D remains ambiguous. The germline gives CDR1 MNHEY, CDR2 SMNVEV (reference sequence). Trimming removed 2 bases from V and 8 bases from J, with 11 bases in between. There are 13 residues in the CDR3. As DNA, the CDR3 is TGTGCCAGCAGTTTAGTGGGCCTTCGTACGCAGTATTTT. Its protein is CASSLVGLRTQYF.

The gene calls are TRBV29-1 and TRBJ1-2, with a tentative D call TRBD1 (6 bases). The CDR3 covers 13 residues. Per the germline V gene, CDR1 is SQVTM and CDR2 is ANQGSEA. V was clipped by 7 bases and J by 3 bases, with 15 bases between them. This CDR3 reads CSASTGADYGYTF. Written as DNA, the CDR3 is TGCAGCGCTTCGACAGGAGCGGACTATGGCTACACCTTC.

The gene calls are TRBV19 and TRBJ2-1; perhaps TRBD2 as D (6 bases). The CDR3 has 16 amino acids. Germline V gene lookup returns CDR1 LNHDA and CDR2 SQIVND (reference sequence). V was trimmed by 3 bases and J by 0 bases, leaving 12 bases between them. The chain's CDR3 is CASSIRIGSSYNEQFF. The CDR3 DNA sequence: TGTGCCAGTAGTATCCGGATCGGGAGCTCCTACAATGAGCAGTTCTTC.

This chain joins TRBV19 and TRBJ1-1, with D possibly being TRBD1 (5 bases). Germline CDR1 and CDR2: LNHDA and SQIVND (reference sequence). Trimming removed 9 bases from V and 1 base from J, with 15 bases in between. The CDR3 runs to 14 residues. CDR3 nucleotides: TGTGCCAGCCGCCCAAATACAGGGAACACTGAAGCTTTCTTT. It is translated as CASRPNTGNTEAFF.

The V and J genes are TRBV5-1 and TRBJ2-3; 9 nucleotides align to TRBD2. The V gene's germline CDR1 is SGHRS and CDR2 YFSETQ. Unmatched junction bases numbered 9, after V lost 2 bases and J lost 5 bases. CDR3 length equals 16 residues. The CDR3 region has the DNA TGCGCCAGCAGCTTACCGTTAGCGGGGGAGGTAGATACGCAGTATTTT. Its protein product is CASSLPLAGEVDTQYF.

The count of this clone is one. This chain connects TRBV7-9 to TRBJ2-1; 7 positions match TRBD1. Per germline, CDR1 SEHNR and CDR2 FQNEAQ (reference sequence). This CDR3 has 14 residues. Trimming cost V 4 bases and J 7 bases; bases outside gene matches: 7. In DNA, the CDR3 is TGTGCCAGCAGCTGGAAGGGACAGCGGAATGAGCAGTTCTTC. This encodes CASSWKGQRNEQFF.

The genes are TRBV27 and TRBJ1-1; D is possibly TRBD1 (5 bases). Germline assignment: CDR1 MNHEY and CDR2 SMNVEV (reference sequence). The CDR3 consists of 14 residues. Trimming removed 2 bases from V and 0 bases from J, with 7 bases in between. Here the CDR3 DNA reads TGTGCCAGCAGTTTACGGGGGGTGAACACTGAAGCTTTCTTT. Encoded protein: CASSLRGVNTEAFF.

The table lists this clone with a few counts. The chain carries TRBV19 and TRBJ2-5; D perhaps matches TRBD1 (6 bases). V lost 1 base to trimming and J lost 4 bases, with 10 bases between them. CDR1 is LNHDA and CDR2 is SQIVND in the germline V gene (reference sequence). The CDR3 is 14 residues long. Here the CDR3 reads CASSIGVGGETQYF. CDR3 sequence (DNA): TGTGCCAGTAGTATAGGGGTAGGGGGAGAGACCCAGTACTTC.